This T cell receptor beta chain was sequenced for a study of blood T cell repertoires in COVID-19. Overall study context: Samples of COVID-19 (acute and convalescent) were obtained from the United States, Italy and Spain. Sources were T cells, B-cell-depleted T cells, or PBMCs; the material itself was cDNA or gDNA.

The authors' processing: It was from reference gene primer amplification that nucleated cell counts were estimated. Sequencing was performed with immunoSEQ multiplex PCR; in TCRdb, only in-frame clones are kept and a portion is missing. V, J and clone size are those of that table, while D and trimming were read from the DNA. Among approximately 670,000 clones listed, just under 90% were seen once. This clone has more than one count but fewer than ten. With 6 bases removed from V and 6 bases from J, the gap between germline ends came to 14 bases. CDR3 length equals 13 residues. From germline, CDR1 is MNHEY and CDR2 SMNVEV (reference sequence).

The TCR was taken from a woman between 18 and 29 years old with acute or convalescent COVID-19. Source material: peripheral blood. The chain recombines TRBV27 with TRBJ1-2; a weak D match, TRBD1 (5 bases). The CDR3 loop is CASRDTYLNGYTF. Here the CDR3 DNA reads TGTGCCAGCAGGGACACTTACCTAAATGGCTACACCTTC.